The TCR beta chain under discussion was sequenced for a study of Ad26.COV2.S vaccination and SARS-CoV-2 variants. Overall study: Once, or twice with 56 days between doses, Ad26.COV2.S was given intramuscularly.

The V gene lost 3 bases and the J gene lost 3 bases, with 16 bases spanning the gap. CDR1 is KGHDR, CDR2 SFDVKD, per germline. The CDR3 length is 16 residues. TCRdb keeps only in-frame clones here, not all; method: immunoSEQ multiplex PCR. Here the sample spans fewer than 400,000 clones, about nine tenths being singletons. Study findings and constraints: After vaccination, reports described spike-specific CD8+ and CD4+ T cell responses as showing substantial breadth. Across vaccine and placebo recipients, the breadth of non-spike TCRs was similar.

About this clone itself: The antigen remains unidentified.

Documented treatment: around 19 received Ad26.COV2.S at low or high dose, single or two shots; roughly five received placebo; per-sample allocation not given. Samples were taken on day 63 after the first vaccine or placebo injection. This vaccine is an Ad26 vector that expresses the Wuhan-strain SARS-CoV-2 spike. The receptor comes from a person aged 18-65 years who received the Ad26.COV2.S COVID-19 vaccine or a placebo. J is TRBJ2-5 and V is TRBV24-1; maybe TRBD2 (6 bases). The material was peripheral blood, obtained in a trial of Ad26.COV2.S vaccine versus placebo. The chain's CDR3 is CATSDPRDSLKETQYF. Written as DNA, the CDR3 is TGTGCCACCAGTGATCCGAGGGACTCGCTCAAAGAGACCCAGTACTTC.